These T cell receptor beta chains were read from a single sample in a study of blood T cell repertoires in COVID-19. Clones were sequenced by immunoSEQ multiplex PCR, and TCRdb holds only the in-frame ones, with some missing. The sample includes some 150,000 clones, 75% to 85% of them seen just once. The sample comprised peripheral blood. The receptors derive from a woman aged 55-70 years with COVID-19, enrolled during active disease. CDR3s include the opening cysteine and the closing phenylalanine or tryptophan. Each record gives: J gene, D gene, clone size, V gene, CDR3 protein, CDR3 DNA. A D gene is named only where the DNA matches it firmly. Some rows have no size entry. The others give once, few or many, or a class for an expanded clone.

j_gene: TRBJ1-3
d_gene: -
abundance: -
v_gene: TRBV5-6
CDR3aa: CASSSTHSGNTIYF
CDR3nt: TGTGCCAGCAGCTCGACACACTCTGGAAACACCATATATTTT

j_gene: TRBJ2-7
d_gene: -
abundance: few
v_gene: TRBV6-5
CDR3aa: CATQLRGKAYEQYF
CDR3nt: TGTGCCACCCAGTTGCGCGGGAAGGCGTACGAGCAGTACTTC

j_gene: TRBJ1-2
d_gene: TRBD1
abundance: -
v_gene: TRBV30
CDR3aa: CAWSGGREGQTISNYGYTF
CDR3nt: TGTGCCTGGAGTGGGGGTCGGGAGGGACAGACCATTTCTAACTATGGCTACACCTTC

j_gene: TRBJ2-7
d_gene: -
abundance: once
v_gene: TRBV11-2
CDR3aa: CASSLAGRPPYEQYF
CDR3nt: TGTGCCAGCAGCTTAGCTGGGAGACCTCCCTACGAGCAGTACTTC

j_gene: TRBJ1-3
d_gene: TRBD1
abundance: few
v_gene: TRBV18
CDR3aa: CASSPPGDRRNTIYF
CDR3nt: TGTGCCAGCTCACCACCGGGGGACAGGCGAAACACCATATATTTT

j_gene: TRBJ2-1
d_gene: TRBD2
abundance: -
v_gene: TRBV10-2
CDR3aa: CASGGGSYNEQFF
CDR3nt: TGCGCCAGCGGCGGGGGCTCCTACAATGAGCAGTTCTTC

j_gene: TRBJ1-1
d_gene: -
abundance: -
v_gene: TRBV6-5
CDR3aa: CASTPQLNTEAFF
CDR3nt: TGTGCCAGCACCCCACAATTGAACACTGAAGCTTTCTTT

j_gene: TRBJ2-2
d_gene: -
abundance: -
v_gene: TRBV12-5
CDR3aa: CASGHKGGAGELFF
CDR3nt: TGTGCTAGTGGCCATAAGGGGGGGGCCGGGGAGCTGTTTTTT

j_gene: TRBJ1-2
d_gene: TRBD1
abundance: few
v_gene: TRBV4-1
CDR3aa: CASSQLDMGFRGRSGYTF
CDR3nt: TGCGCCAGCAGCCAATTAGATATGGGGTTCAGGGGGAGAAGTGGCTACACCTTC

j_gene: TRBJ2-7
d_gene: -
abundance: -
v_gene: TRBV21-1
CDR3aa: CASSKPSGPTYEQYF
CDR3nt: TGTGCCAGCAGCAAGCCCAGCGGTCCTACCTACGAGCAGTACTTC

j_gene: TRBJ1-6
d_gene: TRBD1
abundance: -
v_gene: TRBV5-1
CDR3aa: CASAEGGQNSPLHF
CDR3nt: TGCGCCAGCGCCGAAGGGGGCCAGAATTCACCCCTCCACTTT

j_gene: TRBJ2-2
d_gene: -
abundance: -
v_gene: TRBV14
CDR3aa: CASSRYRAGELFF
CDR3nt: TGTGCCAGCAGCCGATACAGGGCCGGGGAGCTGTTTTTT

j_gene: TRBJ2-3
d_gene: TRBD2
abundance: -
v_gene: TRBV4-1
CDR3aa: CASSQGLAYITDTQYF
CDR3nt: TGCGCCAGCAGCCAAGGACTAGCCTATATCACAGATACGCAGTATTTT

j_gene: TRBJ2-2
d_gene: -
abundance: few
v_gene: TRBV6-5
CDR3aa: CASSLLTPGAGELFF
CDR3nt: TGTGCCAGCAGTCTATTGACCCCAGGGGCCGGGGAGCTGTTTTTT

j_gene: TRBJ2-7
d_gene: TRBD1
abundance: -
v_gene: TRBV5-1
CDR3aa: CASSFVQGNYEQYF
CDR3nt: TGCGCCAGCAGCTTCGTACAGGGGAACTACGAGCAGTACTTC

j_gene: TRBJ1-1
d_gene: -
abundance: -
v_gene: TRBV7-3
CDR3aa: CASSLDGGGTEAFF
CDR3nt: TGTGCCAGCAGCTTAGACGGGGGAGGCACTGAAGCTTTCTTT

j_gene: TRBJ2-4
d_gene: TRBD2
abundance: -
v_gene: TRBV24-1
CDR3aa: CATSDLTGGNIQYF
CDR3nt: TGTGCCACCAGTGATTTGACGGGGGGAAACATTCAGTACTTC

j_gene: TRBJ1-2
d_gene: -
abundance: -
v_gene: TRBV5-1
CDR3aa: CASSQGVGGYTF
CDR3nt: TGCGCCAGCAGCCAAGGGGTTGGTGGCTACACCTTC

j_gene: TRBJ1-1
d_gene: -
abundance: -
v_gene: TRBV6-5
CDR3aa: CASSTDSWQNTEAFF
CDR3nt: TGTGCCAGCAGTACGGACAGTTGGCAGAACACTGAAGCTTTCTTT

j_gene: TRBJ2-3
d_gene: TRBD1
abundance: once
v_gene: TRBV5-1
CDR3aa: CASSPMTLTGGATDTQYF
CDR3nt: TGCGCCAGCAGCCCTATGACCCTGACAGGGGGCGCGACAGATACGCAGTATTTT

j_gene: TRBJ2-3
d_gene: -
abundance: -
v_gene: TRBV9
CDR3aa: CASSVEVGGPDTQYF
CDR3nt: TGTGCCAGCAGCGTAGAAGTGGGGGGGCCTGATACGCAGTATTTT

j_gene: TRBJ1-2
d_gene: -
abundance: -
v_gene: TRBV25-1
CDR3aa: CASSQRSGLTYGYTF
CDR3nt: TGTGCCAGCAGCCAACGGTCAGGTCTCACCTATGGCTACACCTTC

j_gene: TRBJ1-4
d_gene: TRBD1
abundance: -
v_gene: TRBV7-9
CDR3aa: CASSLRGANEKLFF
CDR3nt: TGTGCCAGCAGCCTCAGGGGGGCTAATGAAAAACTGTTTTTT

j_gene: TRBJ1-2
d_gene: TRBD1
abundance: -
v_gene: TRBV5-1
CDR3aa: CASSLNSNRGYGYTF
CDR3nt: TGCGCCAGCAGCTTGAATAGTAACAGGGGCTATGGCTACACCTTC

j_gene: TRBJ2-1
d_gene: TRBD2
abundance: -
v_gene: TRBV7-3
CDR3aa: CASSLGGGAYNEQFF
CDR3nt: TGTGCCAGCAGCTTAGGGGGAGGGGCGTACAATGAGCAGTTCTTC

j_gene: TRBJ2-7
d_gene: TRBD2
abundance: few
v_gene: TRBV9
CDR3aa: CASSAGLAGGPPEQYF
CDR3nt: TGTGCCAGCAGCGCCGGACTAGCGGGAGGGCCCCCCGAGCAGTACTTC

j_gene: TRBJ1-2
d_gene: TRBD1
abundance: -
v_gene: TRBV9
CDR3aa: CASSLRDRENGYTF
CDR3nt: TGTGCCAGCAGCCTTAGGGACAGGGAAAATGGCTACACCTTC

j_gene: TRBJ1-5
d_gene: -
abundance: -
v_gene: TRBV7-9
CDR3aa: CASSGGSNQPQHF
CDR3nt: TGTGCCAGCAGCGGCGGGAGCAATCAGCCCCAGCATTTT

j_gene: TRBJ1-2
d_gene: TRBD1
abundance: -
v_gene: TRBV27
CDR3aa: CASSTPGTGGWGGYGYTF
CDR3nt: TGTGCCAGCAGTACTCCCGGGACAGGGGGTTGGGGGGGCTATGGCTACACCTTC

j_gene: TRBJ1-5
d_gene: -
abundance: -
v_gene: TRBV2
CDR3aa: CASSVYSNQPQHF
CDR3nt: TGTGCCAGCAGTGTCTATAGCAATCAGCCCCAGCATTTT

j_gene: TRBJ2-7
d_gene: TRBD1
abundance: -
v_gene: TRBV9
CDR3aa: CASSATGGGYEQYF
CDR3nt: TGTGCCAGCAGCGCGACAGGGGGCGGGTACGAGCAGTACTTC

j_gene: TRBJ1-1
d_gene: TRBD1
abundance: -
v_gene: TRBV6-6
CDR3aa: CASSPARPGTGNTEAFF
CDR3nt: TGTGCCAGCAGTCCCGCTCGGCCCGGGACAGGGAACACTGAAGCTTTCTTT

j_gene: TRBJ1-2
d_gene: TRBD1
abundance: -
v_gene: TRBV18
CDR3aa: CASSPADRGIAGYTF
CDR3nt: TGTGCCAGCTCACCAGCGGACAGGGGGATCGCGGGCTACACCTTC

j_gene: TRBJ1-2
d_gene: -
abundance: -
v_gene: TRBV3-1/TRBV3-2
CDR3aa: CASSPIRQAAYGYTF
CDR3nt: TGTGCCAGCAGTCCTATTCGACAGGCGGCCTATGGCTACACCTTC

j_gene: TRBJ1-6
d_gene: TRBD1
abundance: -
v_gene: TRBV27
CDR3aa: CASSLWTGGGSYNSPLHF
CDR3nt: TGTGCCAGCAGTTTGTGGACAGGGGGGGGCTCCTATAATTCACCCCTCCACTTT

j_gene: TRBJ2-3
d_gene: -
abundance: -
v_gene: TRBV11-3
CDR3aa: CASSREGFTDTQYF
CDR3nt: TGTGCCAGCAGCCGGGAAGGTTTCACAGATACGCAGTATTTT

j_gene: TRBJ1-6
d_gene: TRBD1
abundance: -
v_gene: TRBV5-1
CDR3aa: CASSPQGDNNSPLHF
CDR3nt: TGCGCCAGCAGCCCACAGGGGGATAATAATTCACCCCTCCACTTT

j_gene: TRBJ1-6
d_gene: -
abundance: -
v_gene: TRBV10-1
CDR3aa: CASRRDSNSPLHF
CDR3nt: TGCGCCAGCAGGAGAGACAGTAATTCACCCCTCCACTTT

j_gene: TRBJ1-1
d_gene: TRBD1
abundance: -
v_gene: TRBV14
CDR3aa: CASSLSGTAMNTEAFF
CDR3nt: TGTGCCAGCAGCCTTTCCGGGACAGCCATGAACACTGAAGCTTTCTTT

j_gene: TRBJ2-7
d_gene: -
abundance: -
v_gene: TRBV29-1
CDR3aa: CSVGTGRTYEQYF
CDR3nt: TGCAGCGTGGGTACAGGGAGAACCTACGAGCAGTACTTC

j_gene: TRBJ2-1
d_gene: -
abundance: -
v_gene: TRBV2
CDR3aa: CASRAENLPSYNEQFF
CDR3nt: TGTGCCAGCAGGGCCGAAAACCTTCCCTCCTACAATGAGCAGTTCTTC

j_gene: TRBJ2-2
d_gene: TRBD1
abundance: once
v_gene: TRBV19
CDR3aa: CASRRGQGTGELFF
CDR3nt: TGTGCCAGTAGGAGGGGGCAGGGGACCGGGGAGCTGTTTTTT

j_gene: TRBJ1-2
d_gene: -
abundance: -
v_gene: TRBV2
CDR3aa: CASRDTNYGYTF
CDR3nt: TGTGCCAGCAGAGACACTAACTATGGCTACACCTTC

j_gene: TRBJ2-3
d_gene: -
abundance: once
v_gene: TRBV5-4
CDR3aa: CASSFAVTSTDTQYF
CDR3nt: TGTGCCAGCAGCTTTGCGGTAACAAGCACAGATACGCAGTATTTT

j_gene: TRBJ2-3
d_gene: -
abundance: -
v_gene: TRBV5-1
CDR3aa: CASSPGGTDTQYF
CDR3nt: TGCGCCAGCAGCCCCGGAGGCACAGATACGCAGTATTTT

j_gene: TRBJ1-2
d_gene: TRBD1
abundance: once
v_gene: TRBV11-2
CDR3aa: CASSLDRDRDGYTF
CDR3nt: TGTGCCAGCAGCTTAGATCGGGACAGGGATGGCTACACCTTC

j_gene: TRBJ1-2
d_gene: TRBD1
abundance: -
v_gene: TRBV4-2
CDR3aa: CASSQSLQGSSYGYTF
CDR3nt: TGTGCCAGCAGCCAGAGCTTACAGGGGAGCAGCTATGGCTACACCTTC

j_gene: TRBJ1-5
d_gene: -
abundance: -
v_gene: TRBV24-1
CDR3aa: CATRGAGTNQPQHF
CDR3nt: TGTGCCACCAGGGGAGCGGGAACCAATCAGCCCCAGCATTTT

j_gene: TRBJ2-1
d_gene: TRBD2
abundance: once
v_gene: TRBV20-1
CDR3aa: CSASDQAGGQYNEQFF
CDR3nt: TGCAGTGCTAGTGATCAAGCGGGGGGGCAATACAATGAGCAGTTCTTC

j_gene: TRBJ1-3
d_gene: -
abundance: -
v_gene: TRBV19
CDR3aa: CASTADSVGNTIYF
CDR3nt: TGTGCCAGTACCGCGGACAGCGTTGGAAACACCATATATTTT

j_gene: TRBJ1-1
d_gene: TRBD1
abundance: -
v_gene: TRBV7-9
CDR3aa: CASRERQGGTEAFF
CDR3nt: TGTGCCAGCAGAGAGCGACAGGGCGGCACTGAAGCTTTCTTT

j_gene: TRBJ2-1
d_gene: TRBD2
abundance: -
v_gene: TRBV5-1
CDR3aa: CASSLSAGVGPNNEQFF
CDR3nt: TGCGCCAGCAGCTTGAGCGCGGGGGTAGGACCAAACAATGAGCAGTTCTTC